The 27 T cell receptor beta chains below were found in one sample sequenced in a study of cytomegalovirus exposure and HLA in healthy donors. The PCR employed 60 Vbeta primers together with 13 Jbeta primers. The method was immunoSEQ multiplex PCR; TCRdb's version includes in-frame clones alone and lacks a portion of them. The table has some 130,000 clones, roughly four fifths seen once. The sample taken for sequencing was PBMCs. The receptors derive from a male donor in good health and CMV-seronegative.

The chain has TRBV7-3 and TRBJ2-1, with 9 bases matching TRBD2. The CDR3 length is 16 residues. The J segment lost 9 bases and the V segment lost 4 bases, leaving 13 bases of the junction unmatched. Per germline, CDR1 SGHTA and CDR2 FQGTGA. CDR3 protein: CASSSQPGLASFEQFF. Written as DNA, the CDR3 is TGTGCCAGCAGCTCACAACCGGGACTAGCTTCGTTTGAGCAGTTCTTC.

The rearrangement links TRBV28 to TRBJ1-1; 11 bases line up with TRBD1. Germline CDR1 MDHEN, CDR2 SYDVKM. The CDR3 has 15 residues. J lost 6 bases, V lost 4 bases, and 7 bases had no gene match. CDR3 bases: TGTGCCAGCAGTTCACCGGGACAGGGGGATCCTGAAGCTTTCTTT. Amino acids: CASSSPGQGDPEAFF. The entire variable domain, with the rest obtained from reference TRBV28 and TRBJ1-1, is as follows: DVKVTQSSRYLVKRTGEKVFLECVQDMDHENMFWYRQDPGLGLRLIYFSYDVKMKEKGDIPEGYSVSREKKERFSLILESASTNQTSMYLCASSSPGQGDPEAFFGQGTRLTVV.

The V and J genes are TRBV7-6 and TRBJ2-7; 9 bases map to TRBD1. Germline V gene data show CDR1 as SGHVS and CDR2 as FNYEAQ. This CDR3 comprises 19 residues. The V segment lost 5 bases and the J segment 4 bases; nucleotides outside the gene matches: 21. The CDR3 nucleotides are TGTGCCAGCAGCCCCGACGGTCCAGGACAGGGGATTCAGGTATACGAGCAGTACTTC. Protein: CASSPDGPGQGIQVYEQYF.

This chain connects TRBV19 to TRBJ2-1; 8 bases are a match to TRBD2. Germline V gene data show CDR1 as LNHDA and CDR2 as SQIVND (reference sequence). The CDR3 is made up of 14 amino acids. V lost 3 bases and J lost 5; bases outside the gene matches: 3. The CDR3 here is CASSMELADNEQFF. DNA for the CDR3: TGTGCCAGTAGTATGGAACTAGCGGACAATGAGCAGTTCTTC.

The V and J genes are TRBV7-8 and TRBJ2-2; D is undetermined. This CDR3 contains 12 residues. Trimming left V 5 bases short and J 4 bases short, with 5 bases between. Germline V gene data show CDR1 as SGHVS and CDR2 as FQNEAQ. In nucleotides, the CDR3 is TGTGCCAGCAGCCCTAGCACCGGGGAGCTGTTTTTT. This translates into CASSPSTGELFF. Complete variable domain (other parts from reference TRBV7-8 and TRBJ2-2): GAGVSQSPRYKVAKRGQDVALRCDPISGHVSLFWYQQALGQGPEFLTYFQNEAQLDKSGLPSDRFFAERPEGSVSTLKIQRTQQEDSAVYLCASSPSTGELFFGEGSRLTVL.

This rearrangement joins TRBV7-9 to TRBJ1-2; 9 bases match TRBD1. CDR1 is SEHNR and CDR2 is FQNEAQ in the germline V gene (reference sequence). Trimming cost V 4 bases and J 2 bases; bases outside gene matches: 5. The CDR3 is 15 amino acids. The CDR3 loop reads CASSSRTGDNYGYTF. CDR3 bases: TGTGCCAGCAGCTCGCGGACAGGGGACAACTATGGCTACACCTTC.

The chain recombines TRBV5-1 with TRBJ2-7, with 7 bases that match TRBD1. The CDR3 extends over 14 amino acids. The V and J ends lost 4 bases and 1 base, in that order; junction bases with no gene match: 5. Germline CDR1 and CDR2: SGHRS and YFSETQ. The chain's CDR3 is CASSRTGNSYEQYF. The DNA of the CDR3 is TGCGCCAGCAGCAGGACAGGTAATTCCTACGAGCAGTACTTC.

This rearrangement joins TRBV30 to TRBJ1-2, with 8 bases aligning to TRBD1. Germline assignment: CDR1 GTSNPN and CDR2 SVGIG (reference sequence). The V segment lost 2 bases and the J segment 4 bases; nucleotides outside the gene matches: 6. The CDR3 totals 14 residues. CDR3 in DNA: TGTGCCTGGAGTTCTAGGACAGGGATCTATGGCTACACCTTC. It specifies CAWSSRTGIYGYTF. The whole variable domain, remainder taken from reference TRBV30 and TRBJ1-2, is SQTIHQWPATLVQPVGSPLSLECTVEGTSNPNLYWYRQAAGRGLQLLFYSVGIGQISSEVPQNLSASRPQDRQFILSSKKLLLSDSGFYLCAWSSRTGIYGYTFGSGTRLTVV.

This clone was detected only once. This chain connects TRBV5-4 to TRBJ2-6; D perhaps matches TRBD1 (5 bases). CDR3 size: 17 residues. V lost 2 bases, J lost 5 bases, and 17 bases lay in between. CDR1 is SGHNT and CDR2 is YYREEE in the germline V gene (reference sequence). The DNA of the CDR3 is TGTGCCAGCAGCTTCACTCCAGGGTCTTCCTGGGCCAACGTCCTGACTTTC. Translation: CASSFTPGSSWANVLTF.

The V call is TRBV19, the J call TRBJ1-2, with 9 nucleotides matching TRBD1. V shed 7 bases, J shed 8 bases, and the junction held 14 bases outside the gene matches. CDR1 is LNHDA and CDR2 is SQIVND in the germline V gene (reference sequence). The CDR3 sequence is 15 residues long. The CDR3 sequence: CASTLEVDRGGGYTF. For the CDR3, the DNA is TGTGCCAGTACCCTTGAGGTGGACAGGGGAGGAGGCTACACCTTC.

The CDR3 loop is CAWSQLLRTGLSYEQYF. Written as DNA, the CDR3 is TGTGCCTGGAGTCAATTACTCCGGACAGGTCTCTCCTACGAGCAGTACTTC. V usage is TRBV30 and J usage is TRBJ2-7; TRBD1 agrees at 7 bases. The germline V gene encodes CDR1 GTSNPN and CDR2 SVGIG (reference sequence). Trimming removed 2 bases from V and 0 bases from J; junction bases left unmatched: 13. The CDR3 spans 17 residues.

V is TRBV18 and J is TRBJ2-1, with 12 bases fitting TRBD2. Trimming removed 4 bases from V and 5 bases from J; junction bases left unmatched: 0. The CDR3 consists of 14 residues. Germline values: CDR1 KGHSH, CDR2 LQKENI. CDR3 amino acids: CASSRLAGDNEQFF. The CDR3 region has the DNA TGTGCCAGCTCACGACTAGCGGGGGACAATGAGCAGTTCTTC.

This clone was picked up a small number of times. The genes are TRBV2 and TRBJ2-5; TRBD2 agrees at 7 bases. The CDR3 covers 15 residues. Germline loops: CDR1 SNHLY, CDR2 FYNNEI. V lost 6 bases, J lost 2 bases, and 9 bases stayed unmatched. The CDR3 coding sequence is TGTGCCAGCAGCCCCTCTAGCGGTAGGCAAGAGACCCAGTACTTC. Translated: CASSPSSGRQETQYF.

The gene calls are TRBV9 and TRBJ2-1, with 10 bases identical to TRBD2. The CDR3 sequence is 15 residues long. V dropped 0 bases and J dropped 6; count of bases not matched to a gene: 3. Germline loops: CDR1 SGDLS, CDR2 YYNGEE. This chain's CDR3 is CASSVGLAGVNEQFF. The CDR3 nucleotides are TGTGCCAGCAGCGTAGGGCTAGCGGGAGTCAATGAGCAGTTCTTC.

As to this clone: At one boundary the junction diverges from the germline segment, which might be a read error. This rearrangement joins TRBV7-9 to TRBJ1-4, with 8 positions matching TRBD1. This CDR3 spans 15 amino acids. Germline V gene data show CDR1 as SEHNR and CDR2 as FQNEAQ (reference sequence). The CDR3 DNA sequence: TGTTCCAGCAGCTTTTCGACAGGGGCTAATGAAAAACTGTTTTTT. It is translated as CSSSFSTGANEKLFF.

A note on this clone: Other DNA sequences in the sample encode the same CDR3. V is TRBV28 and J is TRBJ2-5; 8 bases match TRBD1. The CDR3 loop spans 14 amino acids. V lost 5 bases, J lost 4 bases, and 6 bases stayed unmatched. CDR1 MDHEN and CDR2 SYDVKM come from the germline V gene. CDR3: CASSQPGTGETQYF. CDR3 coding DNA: TGTGCCAGCAGTCAACCCGGGACAGGAGAGACCCAGTACTTC.

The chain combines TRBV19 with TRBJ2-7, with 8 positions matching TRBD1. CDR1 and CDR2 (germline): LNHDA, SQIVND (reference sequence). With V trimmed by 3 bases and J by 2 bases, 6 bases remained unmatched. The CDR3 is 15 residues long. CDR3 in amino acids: CASSIGGQGTYEQYF. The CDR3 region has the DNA TGTGCCAGTAGTATTGGTGGACAGGGAACCTACGAGCAGTACTTC.

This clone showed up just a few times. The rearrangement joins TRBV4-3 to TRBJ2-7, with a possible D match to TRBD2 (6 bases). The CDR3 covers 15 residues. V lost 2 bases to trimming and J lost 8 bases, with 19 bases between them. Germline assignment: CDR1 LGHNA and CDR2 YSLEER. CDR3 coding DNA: TGCGCCAGCAGCCAAAGCCCGGGGGAGTCTTCCCAGCAGTACTTC. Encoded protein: CASSQSPGESSQQYF.

The CDR3 loop reads CASSSPGETQYF. CDR3 sequence (DNA): TGTGCCAGTAGTAGCCCAGGGGAGACCCAGTACTTC. The V gene is TRBV19, the J gene TRBJ2-5, with TRBD1 as a possible D gene (5 bases). Germline CDR1 reads LNHDA; CDR2 reads SQIVND (reference sequence). The CDR3 sequence is 12 residues long. Trimming took off 4 bases at V and 5 bases at J, with 8 bases between the two ends.

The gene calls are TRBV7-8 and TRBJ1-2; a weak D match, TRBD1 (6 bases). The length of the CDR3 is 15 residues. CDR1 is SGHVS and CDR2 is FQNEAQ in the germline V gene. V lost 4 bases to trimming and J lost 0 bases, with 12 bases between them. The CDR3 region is CASSSSDRPNYGYTF. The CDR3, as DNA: TGTGCCAGCAGCTCCTCGGACAGACCTAACTATGGCTACACCTTC.

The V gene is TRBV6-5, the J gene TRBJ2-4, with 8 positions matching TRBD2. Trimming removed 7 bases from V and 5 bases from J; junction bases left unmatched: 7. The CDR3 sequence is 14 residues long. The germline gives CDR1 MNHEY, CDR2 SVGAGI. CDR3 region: CASTSGLDQNIQYF. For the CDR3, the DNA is TGTGCCAGCACTTCGGGACTAGACCAAAACATTCAGTACTTC.

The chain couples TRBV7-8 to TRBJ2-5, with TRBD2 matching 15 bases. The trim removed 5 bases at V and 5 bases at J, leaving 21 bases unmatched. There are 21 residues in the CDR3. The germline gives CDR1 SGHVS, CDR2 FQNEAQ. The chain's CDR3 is CASSITRTSGGALTRKETQYF. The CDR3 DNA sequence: TGTGCCAGCAGCATCACCCGGACTAGCGGGGGGGCGTTAACTCGTAAGGAGACCCAGTACTTC.

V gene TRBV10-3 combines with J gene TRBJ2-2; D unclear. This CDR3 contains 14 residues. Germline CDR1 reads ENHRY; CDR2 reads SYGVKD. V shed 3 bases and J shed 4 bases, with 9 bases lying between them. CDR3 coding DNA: TGTGCCATCAGTGACCCAGGATTCACCGGGGAGCTGTTTTTT. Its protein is CAISDPGFTGELFF.

Here the CDR3 reads CASSLTGQGMYEQYF. The CDR3 nucleotides read TGTGCCAGCAGTTTAACGGGACAGGGGATGTACGAGCAGTACTTC. The V gene is TRBV28, the J gene TRBJ2-7; 10 nucleotides match TRBD1. V dropped 2 bases and J dropped 4; count of bases not matched to a gene: 5. In germline, CDR1 is MDHEN, CDR2 SYDVKM. This CDR3 is 15 amino acids long.

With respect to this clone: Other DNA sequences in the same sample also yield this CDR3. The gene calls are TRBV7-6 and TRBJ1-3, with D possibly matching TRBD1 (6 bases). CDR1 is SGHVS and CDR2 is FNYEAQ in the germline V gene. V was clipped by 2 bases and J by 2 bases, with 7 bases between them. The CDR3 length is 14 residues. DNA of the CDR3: TGTGCCAGCAGCTTACAGGGGACTGGAAACACCATATATTTT. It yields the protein CASSLQGTGNTIYF. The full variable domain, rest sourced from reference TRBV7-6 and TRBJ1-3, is GAGVSQSPRYKVTKRGQDVALRCDPISGHVSLYWYRQALGQGPEFLTYFNYEAQQDKSGLPNDRFSAERPEGSISTLTIQRTEQRDSAMYRCASSLQGTGNTIYFGEGSWLTVV.

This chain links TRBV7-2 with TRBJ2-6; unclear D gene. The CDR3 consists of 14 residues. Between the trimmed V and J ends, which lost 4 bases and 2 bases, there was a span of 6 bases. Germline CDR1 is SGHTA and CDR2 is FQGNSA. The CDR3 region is CASSSSAGANVLTF. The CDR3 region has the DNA TGTGCCAGCAGCTCCTCCGCTGGGGCCAACGTCCTGACTTTC.

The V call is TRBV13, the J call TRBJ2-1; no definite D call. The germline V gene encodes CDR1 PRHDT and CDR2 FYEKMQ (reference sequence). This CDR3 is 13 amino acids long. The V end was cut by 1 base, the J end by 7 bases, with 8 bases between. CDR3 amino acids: CASSLVNMNEQFF. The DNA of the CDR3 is TGTGCCAGCAGCTTAGTAAATATGAATGAGCAGTTCTTC.